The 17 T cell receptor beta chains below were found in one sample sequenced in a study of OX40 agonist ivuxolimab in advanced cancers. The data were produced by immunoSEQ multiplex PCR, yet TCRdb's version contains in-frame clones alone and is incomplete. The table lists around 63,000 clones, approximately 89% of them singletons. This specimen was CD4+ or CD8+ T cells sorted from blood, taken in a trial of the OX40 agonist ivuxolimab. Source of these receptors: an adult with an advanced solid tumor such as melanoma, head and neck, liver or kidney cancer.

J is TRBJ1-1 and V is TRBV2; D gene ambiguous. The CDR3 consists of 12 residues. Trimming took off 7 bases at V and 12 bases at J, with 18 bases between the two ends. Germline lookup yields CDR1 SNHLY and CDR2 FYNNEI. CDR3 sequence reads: CASTATRDGSFF. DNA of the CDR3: TGTGCCAGCACTGCCACCCGAGACGGATCTTTCTTT.

The CDR3 is CASSLEQNTGELFF. Here the CDR3 DNA reads TGTGCCAGCAGCTTAGAACAGAACACCGGGGAGCTGTTTTTT. The chain joins TRBV7-8 to TRBJ2-2; no reliable D call. CDR3 length: 14 residues. The V gene lost 1 base and the J gene lost 1 base, with 4 bases spanning the gap. Germline V gene lookup returns CDR1 SGHVS and CDR2 FQNEAQ.

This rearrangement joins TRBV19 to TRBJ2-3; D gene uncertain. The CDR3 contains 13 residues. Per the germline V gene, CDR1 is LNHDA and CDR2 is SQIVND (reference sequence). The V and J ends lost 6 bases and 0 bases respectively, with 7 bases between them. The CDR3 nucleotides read TGTGCCAGTAGAGGTCTTAGCACAGATACGCAGTATTTT. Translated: CASRGLSTDTQYF.

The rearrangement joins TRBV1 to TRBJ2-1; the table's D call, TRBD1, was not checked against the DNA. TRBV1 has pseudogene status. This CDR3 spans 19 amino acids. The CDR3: CTSSQVDRTTLPRHNEQFF. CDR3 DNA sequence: TGCACCAGCAGCCAAGTTGACAGGACAACTCTCCCCCGTCACAATGAGCAGTTCTTC.

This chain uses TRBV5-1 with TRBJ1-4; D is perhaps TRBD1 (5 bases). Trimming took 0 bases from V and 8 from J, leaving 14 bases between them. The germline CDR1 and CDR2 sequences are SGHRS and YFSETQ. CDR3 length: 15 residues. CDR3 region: CASSLEGSRVEKLFF. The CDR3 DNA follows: TGCGCCAGCAGCTTGGAAGGGTCCAGGGTCGAAAAACTGTTTTTT.

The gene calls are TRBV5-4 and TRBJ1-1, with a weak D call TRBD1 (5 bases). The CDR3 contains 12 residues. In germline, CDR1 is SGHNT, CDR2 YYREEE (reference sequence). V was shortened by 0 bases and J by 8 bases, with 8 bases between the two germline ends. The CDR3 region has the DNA TGTGCCAGCAGCTTGGATAGGACAGAAGCTTTCTTT. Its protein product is CASSLDRTEAFF. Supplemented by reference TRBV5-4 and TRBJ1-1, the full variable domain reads ETGVTQSPTHLIKTRGQQVTLRCSSQSGHNTVSWYQQALGQGPQFIFQYYREEENGRGNFPPRFSGLQFPNYSSELNVNALELDDSALYLCASSLDRTEAFFGQGTRLTVV.

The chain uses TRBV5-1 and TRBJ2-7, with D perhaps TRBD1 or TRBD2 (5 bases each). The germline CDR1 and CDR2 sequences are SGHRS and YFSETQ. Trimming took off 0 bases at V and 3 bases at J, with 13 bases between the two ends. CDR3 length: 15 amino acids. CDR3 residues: CASSLGSGPGYEQYF. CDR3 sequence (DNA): TGCGCCAGCAGCTTGGGATCGGGGCCAGGCTACGAGCAGTACTTC.

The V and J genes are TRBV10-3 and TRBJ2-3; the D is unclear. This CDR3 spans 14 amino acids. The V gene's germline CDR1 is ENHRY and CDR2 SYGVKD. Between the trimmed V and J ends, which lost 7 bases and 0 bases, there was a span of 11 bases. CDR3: CAITPQASTDTQYF. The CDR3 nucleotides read TGTGCCATCACCCCGCAGGCGAGCACAGATACGCAGTATTTT.

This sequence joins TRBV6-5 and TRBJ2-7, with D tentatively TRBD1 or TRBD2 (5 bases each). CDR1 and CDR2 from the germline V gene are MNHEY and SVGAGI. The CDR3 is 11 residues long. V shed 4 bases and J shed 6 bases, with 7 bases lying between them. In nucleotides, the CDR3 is TGTGCCAGCAGTTCGGGACGCGAGCAGTACTTC. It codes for CASSSGREQYF.

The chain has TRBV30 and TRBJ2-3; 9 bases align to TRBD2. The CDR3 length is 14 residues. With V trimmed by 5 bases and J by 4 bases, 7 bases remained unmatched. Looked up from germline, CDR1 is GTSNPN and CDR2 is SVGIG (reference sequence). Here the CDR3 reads CAWRSGGSADTQYF. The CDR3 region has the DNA TGTGCCTGGCGAAGCGGGGGGTCCGCAGATACGCAGTATTTT.

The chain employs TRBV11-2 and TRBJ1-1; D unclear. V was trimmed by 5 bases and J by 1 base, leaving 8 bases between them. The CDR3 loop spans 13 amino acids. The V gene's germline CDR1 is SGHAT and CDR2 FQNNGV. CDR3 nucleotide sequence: TGTGCCAGCAGCCCGTCCGGGAACACTGAAGCTTTCTTT. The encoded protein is CASSPSGNTEAFF.

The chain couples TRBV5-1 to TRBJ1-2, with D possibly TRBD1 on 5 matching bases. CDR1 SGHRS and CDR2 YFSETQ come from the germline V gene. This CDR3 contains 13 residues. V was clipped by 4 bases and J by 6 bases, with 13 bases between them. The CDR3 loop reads CASSPGTADGYTF. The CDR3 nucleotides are TGCGCCAGCAGCCCGGGGACCGCCGATGGCTACACCTTC.

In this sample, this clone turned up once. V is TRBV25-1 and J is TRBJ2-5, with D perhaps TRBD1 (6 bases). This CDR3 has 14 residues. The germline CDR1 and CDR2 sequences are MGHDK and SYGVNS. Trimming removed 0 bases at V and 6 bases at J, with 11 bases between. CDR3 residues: CASSEYGGRQTQYF. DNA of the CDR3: TGTGCCAGCAGTGAATATGGGGGCCGGCAGACCCAGTACTTC.

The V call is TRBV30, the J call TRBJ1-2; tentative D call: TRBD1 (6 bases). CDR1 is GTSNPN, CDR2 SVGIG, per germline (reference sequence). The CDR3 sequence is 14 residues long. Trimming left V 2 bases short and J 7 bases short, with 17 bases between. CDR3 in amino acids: CAWSLPGVSPGYTF. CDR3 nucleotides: TGTGCCTGGAGTTTGCCAGGGGTATCCCCTGGCTACACCTTC. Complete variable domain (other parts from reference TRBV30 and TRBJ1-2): SQTIHQWPATLVQPVGSPLSLECTVEGTSNPNLYWYRQAAGRGLQLLFYSVGIGQISSEVPQNLSASRPQDRQFILSSKKLLLSDSGFYLCAWSLPGVSPGYTFGSGTRLTVV.

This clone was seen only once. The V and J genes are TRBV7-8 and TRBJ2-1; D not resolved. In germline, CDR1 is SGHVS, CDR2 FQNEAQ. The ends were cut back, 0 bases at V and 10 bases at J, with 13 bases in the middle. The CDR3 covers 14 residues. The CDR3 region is CASSLALREREQFF. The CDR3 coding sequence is TGTGCCAGCAGCTTAGCCCTTAGGGAAAGGGAGCAGTTCTTC. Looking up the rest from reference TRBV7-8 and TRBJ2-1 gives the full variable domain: GAGVSQSPRYKVAKRGQDVALRCDPISGHVSLFWYQQALGQGPEFLTYFQNEAQLDKSGLPSDRFFAERPEGSVSTLKIQRTQQEDSAVYLCASSLALREREQFFGPGTRLTVL.

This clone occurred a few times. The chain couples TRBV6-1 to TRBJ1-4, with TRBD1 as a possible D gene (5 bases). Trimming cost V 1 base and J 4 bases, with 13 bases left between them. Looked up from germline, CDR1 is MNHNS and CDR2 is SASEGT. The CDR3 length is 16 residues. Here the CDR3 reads CASSEVFGGDNEKLFF. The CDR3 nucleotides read TGTGCCAGCAGTGAAGTTTTCGGAGGGGATAATGAAAAACTGTTTTTT.

The CDR3 coding sequence is TGTGCCAGCAGTGAACTTAAGAGGGGCCTCACCCTTGTTTATGGCTACACCTTC. Its translation is CASSELKRGLTLVYGYTF. The V gene is TRBV2, the J gene TRBJ1-2; possibly TRBD1 for D (5 bases). CDR1 and CDR2 from the germline V gene are SNHLY and FYNNEI. V was pared by 2 bases and J by 5 bases, with 24 bases between. The CDR3 runs to 18 residues.